This T cell receptor (beta chain) was obtained from a study of control samples from healthy donors and cancer patients. Only in-frame clones appear in the TCRdb table, and some are missing; sequencing was by immunoSEQ multiplex PCR. This table has 98,000 or so clones, around 89% appearing once. V gave up 0 bases and J gave up 3 bases; unmatched junction bases: 5. In germline, CDR1 is LGHNA, CDR2 YSLEER. This CDR3 is built from 15 residues. The sample comprised blood. This sequence originates from an older woman in good health. V is TRBV4-3 and J is TRBJ2-7, with 7 bases that match TRBD2. DNA of the CDR3: TGCGCCAGCAGCCAAGAGACTAGCACGAACTACGAGCAGTACTTC. Residues: CASSQETSTNYEQYF.